These 23 T cell receptor beta chains originate from one sample sequenced in a study of T cells expressing NK-cell markers. From the 5' RACE reads, TCRdb lists one entry per CDR3 protein and no DNA. Its listing shows a few hundred thousand distinct CDR3 sequences. Material: blood T cells: a sorted CD56 or NKG2C T cell subset, CD4+ or CD8+ T cells, or bulk PBMC T cells (not recorded which). These receptors came from a man aged 18-69 years in good health.

The chain has TRBV6-1 and TRBJ2-7. Germline assignment: CDR1 MNHNS and CDR2 SASEGT. The CDR3 is 12 residues long. CDR3 sequence: CASSRVVHEQYF.

The V gene is TRBV5-1, the J gene TRBJ2-2. The CDR3 runs to 16 residues. The germline V gene has CDR1 SGHRS and CDR2 YFSETQ. The CDR3: CASSLATLRHDGELFF.

The chain recombines TRBV6-4 with TRBJ2-1; the TRBD2 assignment by TCRdb is unverifiable without DNA. This CDR3 is 15 amino acids long. Germline assignment: CDR1 MRHNA and CDR2 SNTAGT. CDR3: CASRLAGGPGNEQFF.

The V and J genes are TRBV21-1 and TRBJ1-5; TCRdb picks TRBD1, but there is no DNA to check that call. TRBV21-1 is listed as a pseudogene. This CDR3 spans 15 amino acids. The CDR3 loop reads CASEPRTGGDQPQHF.

The chain carries TRBV20-1 and TRBJ1-2; TCRdb reports TRBD1, a call that lacks DNA to check it against. This CDR3 comprises 13 residues. Per the germline V gene, CDR1 is DFQATT and CDR2 is SNEGSKA (reference sequence). CDR3 region: CSARPGQGKGYTF.

The CDR3 sequence is CASSLLRKSTVEQYF. This chain uses TRBV7-2 with TRBJ2-7. CDR3 size: 15 residues. Per the germline V gene, CDR1 is SGHTA and CDR2 is FQGNSA.

The genes are TRBV9 and TRBJ2-3. CDR3 length: 15 residues. Germline values: CDR1 SGDLS, CDR2 YYNGEE. CDR3 sequence reads: CASSRSLVLADTQYF.

V is TRBV4-1 and J is TRBJ2-4; TCRdb selects TRBD2, and the lack of DNA leaves this call unchecked. The CDR3 runs 18 residues. The germline V gene has CDR1 MGHRA and CDR2 YSYEKL. CDR3: CASSRGLAGGVAKNIQYF.

The chain is built from TRBV20-1 and TRBJ2-3; TCRdb outputs TRBD1, but without DNA this stays unchecked. CDR1 and CDR2 (germline): DFQATT, SNEGSKA (reference sequence). This CDR3 contains 15 residues. The CDR3 reads CSASGLAGTSHTQYF.

The chain recombines TRBV20-1 with TRBJ1-1; TCRdb outputs TRBD1, but without DNA this stays unchecked. The CDR3 runs to 13 residues. In germline, CDR1 is DFQATT, CDR2 SNEGSKA (reference sequence). Here the CDR3 reads CSVRGRRDTEAFF.

This sequence joins TRBV6-1 and TRBJ1-4; checking the TCRdb D call of TRBD1 is not possible without DNA. The CDR3 runs to 15 residues. Germline values: CDR1 MNHNS, CDR2 SASEGT. CDR3 residues: CASHFSGTGYEKLFF.

This chain connects TRBV28 to TRBJ2-7; TCRdb's D call of TRBD1 is untestable without DNA. The germline V gene has CDR1 MDHEN and CDR2 SYDVKM. CDR3 size: 15 residues. CDR3 region: CASSLYRTAAYEQYF.

The chain employs TRBV19 and TRBJ2-6; without DNA, the TCRdb call of TRBD2 cannot be checked. CDR3 size: 17 residues. Looked up from germline, CDR1 is LNHDA and CDR2 is SQIVND (reference sequence). The CDR3 region is CASTVRGAPSGANVLTF.

The J gene is TRBJ1-2, the V gene TRBV6-4; TCRdb returns TRBD1, unconfirmable since there is no DNA. Germline CDR1 MRHNA, CDR2 SNTAGT. The CDR3 loop spans 21 amino acids. The CDR3 is CASSDSMTGGLPFRSNYGYTF.

The rearrangement joins TRBV5-1 to TRBJ2-5; TCRdb picks TRBD1, but there is no DNA to check that call. Germline CDR1 SGHRS, CDR2 YFSETQ. This CDR3 has 14 residues. This CDR3 is CASTQGGLRETQYF. Together with reference TRBV5-1 and TRBJ2-5, the CDR3 gives the full variable domain: KAGVTQTPRYLIKTRGQQVTLSCSPISGHRSVSWYQQTPGQGLQFLFEYFSETQRNKGNFPGRFSGRQFSNSRSEMNVSTLELGDSALYLCASTQGGLRETQYFGPGTRLLVL.

V gene TRBV7-2 combines with J gene TRBJ2-3; the TCRdb call, TRBD2, lacks DNA for checking. CDR1 is SGHTA, CDR2 FQGNSA, per germline. The CDR3 contains 15 residues. The CDR3 region is CASSLSGTATDTQYF.

V and J are TRBV6-1 and TRBJ1-3. The length of the CDR3 is 14 residues. Germline V lookup: CDR1 MNHNS, CDR2 SASEGT. This chain's CDR3 is CASASQGSGNTIYF.

This chain uses TRBV11-2 with TRBJ2-1; lacking DNA, the TRBD2 call made by TCRdb goes unchecked. The CDR3 runs 15 residues. CDR1 and CDR2 from the germline V gene are SGHAT and FQNNGV. CDR3 protein: CASSPEGEMYNEQFF.

This sequence joins TRBV20-1 and TRBJ2-3; TCRdb designates TRBD1, a call that cannot be tested without DNA. There are 14 residues in the CDR3. Germline lookup yields CDR1 DFQATT and CDR2 SNEGSKA (reference sequence). CDR3: CSASLQGKTVTQYF.

V usage is TRBV7-2 and J usage is TRBJ1-1; checking the TCRdb D call of TRBD1 is not possible without DNA. CDR3 length equals 13 residues. Germline V lookup: CDR1 SGHTA, CDR2 FQGNSA. CDR3 residues: CASSLSRGAEAFF.

This chain uses TRBV27 with TRBJ2-1; with no DNA, the TCRdb D assignment of TRBD2 cannot be verified. The CDR3 has 13 amino acids. In germline, CDR1 is MNHEY, CDR2 SMNVEV (reference sequence). The CDR3 region is CASSWVTSYEQFF.

The V call is TRBV15, the J call TRBJ2-7; as DNA is missing, the TRBD1 call by TCRdb cannot be tested. The germline V gene encodes CDR1 LNHNV and CDR2 YYDKDF (reference sequence). CDR3 size: 15 residues. CDR3 sequence: CATSRGRDPNYEQYF. Supplemented by reference TRBV15 and TRBJ2-7, the full variable domain reads DAMVIQNPRYQVTQFGKPVTLSCSQTLNHNVMYWYQQKSSQAPKLLFHYYDKDFNNEADTPDNFQSRRPNTSFCFLDIRSPGLGDTAMYLCATSRGRDPNYEQYFGPGTRLTVT.

The V gene is TRBV29-1, the J gene TRBJ2-1; lacking DNA, the TRBD2 call made by TCRdb goes unchecked. This CDR3 is 13 amino acids long. The germline V gene has CDR1 SQVTM and CDR2 ANQGSEA. CDR3 sequence: CSVGVGHPNEQFF.